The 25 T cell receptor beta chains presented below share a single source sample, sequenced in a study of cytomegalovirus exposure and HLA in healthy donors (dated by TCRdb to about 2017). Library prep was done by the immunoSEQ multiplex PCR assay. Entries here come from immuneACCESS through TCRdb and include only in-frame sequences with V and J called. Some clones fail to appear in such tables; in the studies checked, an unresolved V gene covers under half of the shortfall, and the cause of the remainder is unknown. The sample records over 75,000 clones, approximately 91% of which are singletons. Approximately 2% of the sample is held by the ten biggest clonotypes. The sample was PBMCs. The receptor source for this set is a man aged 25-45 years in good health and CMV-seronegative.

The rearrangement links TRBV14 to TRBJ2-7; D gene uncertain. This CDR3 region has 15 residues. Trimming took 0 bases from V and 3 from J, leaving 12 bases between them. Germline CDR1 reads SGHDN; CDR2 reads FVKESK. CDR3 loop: CASSQDPYRFYEQYF. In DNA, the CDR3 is TGTGCCAGCAGCCAAGATCCCTACCGCTTCTACGAGCAGTACTTC.

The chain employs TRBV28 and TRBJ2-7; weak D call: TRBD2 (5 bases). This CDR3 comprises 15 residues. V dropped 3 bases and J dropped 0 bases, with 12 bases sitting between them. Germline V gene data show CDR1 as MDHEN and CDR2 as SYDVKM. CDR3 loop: CASSFYPEGSYEQYF. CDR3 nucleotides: TGTGCCAGCAGTTTTTACCCCGAGGGCTCCTACGAGCAGTACTTC.

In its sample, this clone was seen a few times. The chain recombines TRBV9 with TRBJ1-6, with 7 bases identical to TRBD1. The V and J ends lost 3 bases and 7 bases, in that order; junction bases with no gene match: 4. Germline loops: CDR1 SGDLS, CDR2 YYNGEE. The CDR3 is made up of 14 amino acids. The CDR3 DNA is TGTGCCAGCAGCGCCGGGACAGCCAATTCACCCCTCCACTTT. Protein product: CASSAGTANSPLHF.

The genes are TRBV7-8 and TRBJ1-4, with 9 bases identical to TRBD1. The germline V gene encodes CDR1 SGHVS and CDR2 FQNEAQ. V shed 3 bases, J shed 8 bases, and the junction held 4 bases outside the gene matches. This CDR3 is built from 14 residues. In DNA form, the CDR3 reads TGTGCCAGCAGCTTGGGACAGGGCCGCGAAAAACTGTTTTTT. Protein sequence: CASSLGQGREKLFF.

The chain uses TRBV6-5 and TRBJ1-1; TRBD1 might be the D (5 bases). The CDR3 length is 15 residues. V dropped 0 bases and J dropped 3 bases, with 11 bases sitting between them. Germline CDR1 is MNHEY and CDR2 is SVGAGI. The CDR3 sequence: CASSYSTWGDTEAFF. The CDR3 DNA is TGTGCCAGCAGTTACTCGACTTGGGGGGACACTGAAGCTTTCTTT.

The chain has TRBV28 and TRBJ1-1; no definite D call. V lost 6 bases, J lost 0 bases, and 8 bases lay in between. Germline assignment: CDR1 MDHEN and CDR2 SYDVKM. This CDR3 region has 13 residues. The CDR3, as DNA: TGTGCCAGCAGACAGCGGATGAACACTGAAGCTTTCTTT. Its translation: CASRQRMNTEAFF.

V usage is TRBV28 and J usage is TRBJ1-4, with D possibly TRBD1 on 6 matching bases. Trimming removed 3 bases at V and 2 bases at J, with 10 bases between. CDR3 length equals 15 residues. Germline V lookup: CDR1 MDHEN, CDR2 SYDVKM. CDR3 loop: CASSFTGLTNEKLFF. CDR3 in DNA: TGTGCCAGCAGTTTTACAGGGTTGACTAATGAAAAACTGTTTTTT. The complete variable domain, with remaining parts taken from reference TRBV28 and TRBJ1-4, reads DVKVTQSSRYLVKRTGEKVFLECVQDMDHENMFWYRQDPGLGLRLIYFSYDVKMKEKGDIPEGYSVSREKKERFSLILESASTNQTSMYLCASSFTGLTNEKLFFGSGTQLSVL.

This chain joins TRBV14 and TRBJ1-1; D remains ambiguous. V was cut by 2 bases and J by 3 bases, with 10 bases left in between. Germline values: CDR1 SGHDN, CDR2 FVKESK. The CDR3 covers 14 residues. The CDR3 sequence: CASSQPGKYTEAFF. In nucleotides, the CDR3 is TGTGCCAGCAGCCAACCCGGGAAATACACTGAAGCTTTCTTT. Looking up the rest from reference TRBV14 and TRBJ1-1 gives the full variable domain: EAGVTQFPSHSVIEKGQTVTLRCDPISGHDNLYWYRRVMGKEIKFLLHFVKESKQDESGMPNNRFLAERTGGTYSTLKVQPAELEDSGVYFCASSQPGKYTEAFFGQGTRLTVV.

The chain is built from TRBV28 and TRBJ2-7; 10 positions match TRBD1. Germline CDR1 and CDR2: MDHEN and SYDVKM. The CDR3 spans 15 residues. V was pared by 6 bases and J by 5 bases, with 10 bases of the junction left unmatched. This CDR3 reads CASRPTRDRGHEQYF. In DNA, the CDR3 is TGTGCCAGCAGACCCACCCGGGACAGGGGCCACGAGCAGTACTTC.

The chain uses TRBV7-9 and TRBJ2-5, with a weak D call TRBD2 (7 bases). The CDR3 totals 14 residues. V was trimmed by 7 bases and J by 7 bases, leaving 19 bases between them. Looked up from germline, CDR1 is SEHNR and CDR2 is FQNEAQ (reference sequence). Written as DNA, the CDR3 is TGTGCCAGCACCATTGGGGGGGCAGTTGGGACCCAGTACTTC. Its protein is CASTIGGAVGTQYF.

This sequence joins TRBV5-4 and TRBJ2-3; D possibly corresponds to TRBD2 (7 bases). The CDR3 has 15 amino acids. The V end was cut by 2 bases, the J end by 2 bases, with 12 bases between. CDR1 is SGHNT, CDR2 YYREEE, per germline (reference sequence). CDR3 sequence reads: CASSFGGQDTDTQYF. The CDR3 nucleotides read TGTGCCAGCAGCTTCGGGGGGCAGGACACAGATACGCAGTATTTT.

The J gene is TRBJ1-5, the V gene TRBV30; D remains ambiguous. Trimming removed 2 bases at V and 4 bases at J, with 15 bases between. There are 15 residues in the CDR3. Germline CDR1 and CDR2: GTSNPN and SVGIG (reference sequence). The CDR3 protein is CAWSLGESGNQPQHF. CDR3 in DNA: TGTGCCTGGAGTCTCGGAGAGAGCGGGAATCAGCCCCAGCATTTT.

The CDR3 coding sequence is TGTGCCAGCAGTTACTCGGGGGACAGGGGAAACACCATATATTTT. Translated, it gives CASSYSGDRGNTIYF. The chain has TRBV6-5 and TRBJ1-3; TRBD1 matches at 8 bases. The CDR3 sequence is 15 residues long. CDR1 and CDR2 (germline): MNHEY, SVGAGI. Trimming at V came to 0 bases and at J to 4 bases, leaving 2 bases not matched to a gene.

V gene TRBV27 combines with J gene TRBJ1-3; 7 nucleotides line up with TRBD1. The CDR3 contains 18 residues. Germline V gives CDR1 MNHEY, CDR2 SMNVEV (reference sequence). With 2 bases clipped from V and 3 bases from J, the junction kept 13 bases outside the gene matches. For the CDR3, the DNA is TGTGCCAGCAGTTTACGGGTAACAGGGGAAGGGCTTGGAAACACCATATATTTT. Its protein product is CASSLRVTGEGLGNTIYF.

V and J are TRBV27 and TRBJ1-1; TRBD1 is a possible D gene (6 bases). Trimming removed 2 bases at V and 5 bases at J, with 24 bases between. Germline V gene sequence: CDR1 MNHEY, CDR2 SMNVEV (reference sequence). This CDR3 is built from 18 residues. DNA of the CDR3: TGTGCCAGCAGTTTAAAAGGTGTTTTTTGGGGGGGACAAACTGAAGCTTTCTTT. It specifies CASSLKGVFWGGQTEAFF.

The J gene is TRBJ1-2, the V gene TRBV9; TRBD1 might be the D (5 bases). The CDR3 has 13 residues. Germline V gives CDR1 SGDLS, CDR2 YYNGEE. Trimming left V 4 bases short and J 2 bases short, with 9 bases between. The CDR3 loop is CASSPSGNYGYTF. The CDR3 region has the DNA TGTGCCAGCAGCCCCTCAGGGAACTATGGCTACACCTTC.

Here the CDR3 reads CAAFILGLADRSYEQYF. The CDR3 bases are TGTGCCGCGTTCATTCTGGGACTAGCGGACCGCTCCTACGAGCAGTACTTC. This chain links TRBV2 with TRBJ2-7; 11 bases line up with TRBD2. Germline loops: CDR1 SNHLY, CDR2 FYNNEI. CDR3 length: 17 residues. V lost 11 bases, J lost 0 bases, and 15 bases stayed unmatched. Full variable domain (remainder filled in from reference TRBV2 and TRBJ2-7): EPEVTQTPSHQVTQMGQEVILRCVPISNHLYFYWYRQILGQKVEFLVSFYNNEISEKSEIFDDQFSVERPDGSNFTLKIRSTKLEDSAMYFCAAFILGLADRSYEQYFGPGTRLTVT.

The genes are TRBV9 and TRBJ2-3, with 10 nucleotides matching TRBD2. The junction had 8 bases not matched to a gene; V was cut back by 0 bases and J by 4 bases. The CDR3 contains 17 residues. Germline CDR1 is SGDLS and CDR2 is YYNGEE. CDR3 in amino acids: CASSVAGSGGQADTQYF. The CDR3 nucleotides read TGTGCCAGCAGCGTAGCGGGTAGCGGGGGGCAAGCAGATACGCAGTATTTT.

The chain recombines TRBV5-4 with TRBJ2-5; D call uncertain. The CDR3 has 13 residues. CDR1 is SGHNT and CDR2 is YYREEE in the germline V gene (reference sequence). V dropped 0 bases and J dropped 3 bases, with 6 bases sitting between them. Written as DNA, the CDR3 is TGTGCCAGCAGCTTGGACAGCAAAGAGACCCAGTACTTC. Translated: CASSLDSKETQYF.

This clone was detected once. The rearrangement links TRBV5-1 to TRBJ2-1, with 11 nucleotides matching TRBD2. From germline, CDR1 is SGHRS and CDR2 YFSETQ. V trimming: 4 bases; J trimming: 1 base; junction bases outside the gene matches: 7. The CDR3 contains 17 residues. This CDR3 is CASSLTSGRGSYNEQFF. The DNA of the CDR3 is TGCGCCAGCAGCCTCACTAGCGGGAGAGGGTCCTACAATGAGCAGTTCTTC.

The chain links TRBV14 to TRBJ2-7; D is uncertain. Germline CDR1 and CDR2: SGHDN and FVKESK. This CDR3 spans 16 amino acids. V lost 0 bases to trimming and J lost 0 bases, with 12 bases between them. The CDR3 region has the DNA TGTGCCAGCAGCCAAGATGTGACTGTAAGCTCCTACGAGCAGTACTTC. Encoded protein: CASSQDVTVSSYEQYF. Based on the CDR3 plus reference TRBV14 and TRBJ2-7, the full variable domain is EAGVTQFPSHSVIEKGQTVTLRCDPISGHDNLYWYRRVMGKEIKFLLHFVKESKQDESGMPNNRFLAERTGGTYSTLKVQPAELEDSGVYFCASSQDVTVSSYEQYFGPGTRLTVT.

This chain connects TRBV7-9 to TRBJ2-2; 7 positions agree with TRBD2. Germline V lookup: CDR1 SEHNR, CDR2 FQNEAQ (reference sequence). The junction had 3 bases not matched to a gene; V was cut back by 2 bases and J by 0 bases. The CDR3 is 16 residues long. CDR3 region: CASSLSGLANTGELFF. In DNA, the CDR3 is TGTGCCAGCAGCTTATCCGGACTAGCGAACACCGGGGAGCTGTTTTTT.

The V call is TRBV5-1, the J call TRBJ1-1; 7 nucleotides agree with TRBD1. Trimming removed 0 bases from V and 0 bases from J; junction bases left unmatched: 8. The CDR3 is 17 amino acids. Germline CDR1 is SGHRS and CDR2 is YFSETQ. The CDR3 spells CASSLGGQRLLNTEAFF. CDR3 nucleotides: TGCGCCAGCAGCTTGGGGGGACAGAGACTATTGAACACTGAAGCTTTCTTT.

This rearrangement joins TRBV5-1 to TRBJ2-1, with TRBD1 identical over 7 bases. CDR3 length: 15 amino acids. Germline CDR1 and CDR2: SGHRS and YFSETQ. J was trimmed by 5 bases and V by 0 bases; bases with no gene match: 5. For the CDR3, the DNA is TGCGCCAGCAGCTTGGACGGGACAGCCAACAATGAGCAGTTCTTC. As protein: CASSLDGTANNEQFF. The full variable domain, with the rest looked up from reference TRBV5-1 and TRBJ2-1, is KAGVTQTPRYLIKTRGQQVTLSCSPISGHRSVSWYQQTPGQGLQFLFEYFSETQRNKGNFPGRFSGRQFSNSRSEMNVSTLELGDSALYLCASSLDGTANNEQFFGPGTRLTVL.

The CDR3 region is CASSTQGTGAREQYF. The CDR3 bases are TGTGCCAGCAGCACGCAAGGGACAGGGGCGCGCGAGCAGTACTTC. The chain joins TRBV7-3 to TRBJ2-7, with 10 bases that match TRBD1. Trimming at V came to 5 bases and at J to 6 bases, leaving 10 bases not matched to a gene. The length of the CDR3 is 15 residues. Germline values: CDR1 SGHTA, CDR2 FQGTGA.